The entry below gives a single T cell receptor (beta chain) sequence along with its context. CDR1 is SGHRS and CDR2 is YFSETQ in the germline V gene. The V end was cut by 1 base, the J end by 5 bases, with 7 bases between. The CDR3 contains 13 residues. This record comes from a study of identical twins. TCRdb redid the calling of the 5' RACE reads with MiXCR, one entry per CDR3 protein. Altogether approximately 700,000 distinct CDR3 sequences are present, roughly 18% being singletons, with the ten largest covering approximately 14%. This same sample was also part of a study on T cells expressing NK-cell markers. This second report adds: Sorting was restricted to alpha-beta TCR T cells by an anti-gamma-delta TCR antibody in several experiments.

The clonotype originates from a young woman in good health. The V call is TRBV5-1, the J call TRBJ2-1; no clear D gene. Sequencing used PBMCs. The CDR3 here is CASSLMGNNEQFF. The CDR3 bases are TGCGCCAGCAGCTTGATGGGGAACAATGAGCAGTTCTTC.